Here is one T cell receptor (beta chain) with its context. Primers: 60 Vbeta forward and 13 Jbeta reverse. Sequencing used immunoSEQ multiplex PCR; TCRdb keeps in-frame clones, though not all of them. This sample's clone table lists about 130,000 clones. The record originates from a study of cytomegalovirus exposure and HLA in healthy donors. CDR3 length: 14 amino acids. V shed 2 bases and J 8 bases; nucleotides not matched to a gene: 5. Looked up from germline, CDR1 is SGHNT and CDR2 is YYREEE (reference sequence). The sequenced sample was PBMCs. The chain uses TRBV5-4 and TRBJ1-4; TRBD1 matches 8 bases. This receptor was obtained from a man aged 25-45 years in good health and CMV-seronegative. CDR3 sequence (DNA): TGTGCCAGCAGCTTTGGACAGGGCTTGGAAAAACTGTTTTTT. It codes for CASSFGQGLEKLFF.